These T cell receptor beta chains were read from a single sample in a study of blood T cell repertoires in COVID-19. Assay: immunoSEQ multiplex PCR; the TCRdb copy retains only in-frame clones and omits some. Of more than 110,000 clones listed, roughly 89% were seen once; the top ten hold more than 3.5%. Specimen: peripheral blood. The receptor set was obtained from a woman in her thirties or forties with acute or convalescent COVID-19. CDR3s include the opening cysteine and the closing phenylalanine or tryptophan. The D gene is left open where the match is weak. The size entry is marked missing in some rows and otherwise reads once, few, many or a size class.

J	V	D	size	DNA	CDR3
TRBJ2-5	TRBV20-1	TRBD2	NA	TGCAGTGCTAGTCCTAGCGGGGGGGCCGGAGCCTGGCAAGAGACCCAGTACTTC	CSASPSGGAGAWQETQYF
TRBJ1-1	TRBV7-8	NA	NA	TGTGCCAGCAGCTTATACAGTGGTCGGACGACCGGGGGAGCTTTCTTT	CASSLYSGRTTGGAFF
TRBJ1-1	TRBV18	TRBD1	NA	TGTGCCAGCTCACCTACCCAACAGGGGGCGGGGACTGAAGCTTTCTTT	CASSPTQQGAGTEAFF
TRBJ1-2	TRBV7-2	TRBD1	NA	TGTGCCAGCAGCTTAGCCCCGGGACAGGGCTCTGGCTACACCTTC	CASSLAPGQGSGYTF
TRBJ1-2	TRBV5-1	NA	NA	TGCGCCAGCAGCTTGGGGGAGGCCTCGTGGTATGGCTACACCTTC	CASSLGEASWYGYTF
TRBJ1-2	TRBV7-3	NA	NA	TGTGCCAGCAGCTTAATATCGGGGGGCGCGGAGGGCTACACCTTC	CASSLISGGAEGYTF
TRBJ1-1	TRBV4-2	NA	NA	TGTGCCAGCAGCCCCTCCTGTGAAGCTTTCTTT	CASSPSCEAFF
TRBJ1-2	TRBV6-5	TRBD1	NA	TGTGCCAGCCGGGACAGGGTCCCCTATGGCTACACCTTC	CASRDRVPYGYTF
TRBJ2-1	TRBV4-1	TRBD2	NA	TGCGCCAGCAGTCTAGCGGGAGGGCCGCGGGAGCAGTTCTTC	CASSLAGGPREQFF
TRBJ2-3	TRBV10-3	NA	NA	TGTGCCATAACCAGGGGATTCGTGACAGATACGCAGTATTTT	CAITRGFVTDTQYF
TRBJ2-1	TRBV9	TRBD1	NA	TGTGCCAGCAGCGTAGAAGGGGGCGCAGCCGGTGAGCAGTTCTTC	CASSVEGGAAGEQFF
TRBJ1-6	TRBV27	TRBD1	NA	TGTGCCAGCATCGACAGGGGCGGGCGGGATTCACCCCTCCACTTT	CASIDRGGRDSPLHF
TRBJ1-2	TRBV7-2	NA	NA	TGTGCCAGCAGCGAGGGATTGGGTAATGGCTACACCTTC	CASSEGLGNGYTF
TRBJ2-5	TRBV5-5	TRBD2	NA	TGTGCCAGCAGCTTGGCCGTTAGCGGGGGGGCCGGCCGAGGGACCCAGTACTTC	CASSLAVSGGAGRGTQYF
TRBJ1-2	TRBV6-5	TRBD1	NA	TGTGCCAGCAGTAAACAGGGGGGAGCTAACTATGGCTACACCTTC	CASSKQGGANYGYTF
TRBJ2-1	TRBV5-1	NA	NA	TGCGCCAGCAGCAGGAACCCTAGCGTGAGCTCCTACAATGAGCAGTTCTTC	CASSRNPSVSSYNEQFF
TRBJ2-1	TRBV9	NA	NA	TGTGCCAGCAGCCCCCGGGTAGCGGTCAGCTCCTACAATGAGCAGTTCTTC	CASSPRVAVSSYNEQFF
TRBJ1-2	TRBV19	TRBD1	NA	TGTGCCAGTACCCTCGCCGGGACAGGGGCAATTGGCTATGGCTACACCTTC	CASTLAGTGAIGYGYTF
TRBJ2-5	TRBV24-1	NA	NA	TGTGCCACCAGTGACGGGTGGCAAGAGACCCAGTACTTC	CATSDGWQETQYF
TRBJ1-3	TRBV3-1/TRBV3-2	TRBD1	NA	TGTGCCAGCAGCCATGAAACTCGACAGGGTGGCACCATATATTTT	CASSHETRQGGTIYF
TRBJ2-1	TRBV9	NA	NA	TGTGCCAGCAGCGTGGACTTATACAATGAGCAGTTCTTC	CASSVDLYNEQFF
TRBJ2-7	TRBV6-5	TRBD1	few	TGTGCCAGCAGTCAGACAGGGGGGGGAGCCTACGAGCAGTACTTC	CASSQTGGGAYEQYF
TRBJ1-2	TRBV6-5	NA	few	TGTGCCAGCCGTTTCGGACAGTATAACTATGGCTACACCTTC	CASRFGQYNYGYTF
TRBJ2-3	TRBV18	TRBD2	NA	TGTGCCAGCTCACCACTTAGTAGGACTAGCGGTAGCACAGATACGCAGTATTTT	CASSPLSRTSGSTDTQYF
TRBJ1-5	TRBV30	TRBD1	few	TGTGCCTGGGGGACAGGAGTCCTCAATCAGCCCCAGCATTTT	CAWGTGVLNQPQHF
TRBJ1-1	TRBV29-1	NA	NA	TGCAGCGTTGTGCTACAGGGCATAACAGCTTTCTTT	CSVVLQGITAFF
TRBJ1-2	TRBV3-1/TRBV3-2	TRBD1	NA	TGTGCCAGCAGCCAACCGGGACAGGCCAGCTATGGCTACACCTTC	CASSQPGQASYGYTF
TRBJ1-1	TRBV6-6	TRBD1	NA	TGTGCCAGCACTGACAGGGAACCCATGAACACTGAAGCTTTCTTT	CASTDREPMNTEAFF
TRBJ1-2	TRBV6-5	TRBD1	NA	TGTGCCAGCAGTTACGACAGGACAGGGTGGAACTATGGCTACACCTTC	CASSYDRTGWNYGYTF
TRBJ1-2	TRBV19	NA	NA	TGTGCCAGTAGTTACAGTAACTATGGCTACACCTTC	CASSYSNYGYTF
TRBJ2-1	TRBV6-2/TRBV6-3	TRBD2	NA	TGTGCCAGCAGTCGTACCGGGACTAGCGCTTACAATGAGCAGTTCTTC	CASSRTGTSAYNEQFF
TRBJ1-2	TRBV4-3	NA	NA	TGCGCCAGCAGCCAGGTCTCAGGGGTTGGCTACACCTTC	CASSQVSGVGYTF
TRBJ1-2	TRBV6-2/TRBV6-3	TRBD1	NA	TGTGCCAGCAGCCCTTATGGGTTTCGGGACAGGGACTATGGCTACACCTTC	CASSPYGFRDRDYGYTF
TRBJ2-5	TRBV10-3	NA	NA	TGTGCCATCAGCGCCAGGACAGAAGAGACCCAGTACTTC	CAISARTEETQYF
TRBJ2-7	TRBV12-3/TRBV12-4	NA	NA	TGTGCCAGCAGTAGGGGAGGGGGAAGGCAGTACTTC	CASSRGGGRQYF
TRBJ2-3	TRBV28	TRBD2	NA	TGTGCCAGCAGTCTCGCCCGGACTAGCGGAGTCAGCACAGATACGCAGTATTTT	CASSLARTSGVSTDTQYF
TRBJ2-7	TRBV18	NA	NA	TGTGCCAGCTCACCATACACCATCTACGAGCAGTACTTC	CASSPYTIYEQYF
TRBJ1-2	TRBV4-1	NA	NA	TGCGCCAGCAGCCAACGCGGGAACTATGGCTACACCTTC	CASSQRGNYGYTF
TRBJ1-1	TRBV18	NA	NA	TGTGCCAGCTCACCGTCAGACTCTGGGAGGGTTGAAGCTTTCTTT	CASSPSDSGRVEAFF
TRBJ1-2	TRBV4-1	NA	NA	TGCGCCAGCAGCTTCGGTCCTAACTATGGCTACACCTTC	CASSFGPNYGYTF
TRBJ1-4	TRBV30	NA	NA	TGTGCCTGGAGTCTGGCTCCAACTAATGAAAAACTGTTTTTT	CAWSLAPTNEKLFF
TRBJ1-2	TRBV28	NA	NA	TGTGCCAGCACAGGCCTATCCTATGGCTACACCTTC	CASTGLSYGYTF
TRBJ1-1	TRBV5-6	NA	NA	TGTGCCAGCAGGCCTGCGGGGATGAACACTGAAGCTTTCTTT	CASRPAGMNTEAFF
TRBJ1-1	TRBV21-1	NA	once	TGTGCCAGCAGCAAAAGGGATGGACAGGGGACGCCTTTGAACACTGAAGCTTTCTTT	CASSKRDGQGTPLNTEAFF
TRBJ2-7	TRBV6-6	TRBD1	few	TGTGCCAGCAGTTACAAGAGACAGGGGAAGGACGAGCAGTACTTC	CASSYKRQGKDEQYF
TRBJ1-5	TRBV3-1/TRBV3-2	NA	NA	TGTGCCAGCAGCCAAGTACAACAGCATCAGCCCCAGCATTTT	CASSQVQQHQPQHF
TRBJ1-5	TRBV7-8	TRBD1	NA	TGTGCCAGCAGCTTAGAGGGGGGACAGTTTTATAGCAATCAGCCCCAGCATTTT	CASSLEGGQFYSNQPQHF
TRBJ2-1	TRBV11-2	NA	NA	TGTGCCAGCAGCTCTGGCCTGGGGCTTAATGAGCAGTTCTTC	CASSSGLGLNEQFF
TRBJ1-2	TRBV4-1	TRBD1	NA	TGCGCCAGCAGCCAAGGGATTGTACAGGGGGTGGCTAACTATGGCTACACCTTC	CASSQGIVQGVANYGYTF
TRBJ2-2	TRBV4-2	NA	NA	TGTGCCAGCAGCCAAGTAGTTAGTGTGAACACCGGGGAGCTGTTTTTT	CASSQVVSVNTGELFF
TRBJ2-7	TRBV10-2	TRBD1	NA	TGCGCCAGCAGTGCTAAGGGGGCAGGCTACGAGCAGTACTTC	CASSAKGAGYEQYF
TRBJ2-7	TRBV30	TRBD2	NA	TGTGCCTGGAACCCGTCAAAACTAGCGGGAGGTTTCGAGCAGTACTTC	CAWNPSKLAGGFEQYF